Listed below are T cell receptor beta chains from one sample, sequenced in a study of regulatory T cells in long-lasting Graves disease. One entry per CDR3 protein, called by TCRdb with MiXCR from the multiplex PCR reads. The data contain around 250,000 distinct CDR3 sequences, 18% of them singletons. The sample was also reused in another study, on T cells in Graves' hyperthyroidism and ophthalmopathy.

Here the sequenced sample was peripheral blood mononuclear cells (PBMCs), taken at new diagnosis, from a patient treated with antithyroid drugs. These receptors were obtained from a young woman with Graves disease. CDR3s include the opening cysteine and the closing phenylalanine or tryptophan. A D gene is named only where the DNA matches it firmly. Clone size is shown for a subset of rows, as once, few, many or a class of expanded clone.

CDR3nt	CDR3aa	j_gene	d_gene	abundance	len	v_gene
TGTGCCAGTAGTACGGACCCCTCGCCCGTCTATGGCTACACCTTC	CASSTDPSPVYGYTF	TRBJ1-2	NA	few	15	TRBV19
TGCGCCAGCAGCCAAGCACTAGCGGGGGGGACAGATACGCAGTATTTT	CASSQALAGGTDTQYF	TRBJ2-3	TRBD2	few	16	TRBV4-1
TGTGCCAGCAGCACCCAGACAGGGGGCGACTATGGCTACACCTTC	CASSTQTGGDYGYTF	TRBJ1-2	TRBD1	many	15	TRBV7-8
TGTGCCAGCAGTTTGGACGGGACGGTCTATGGCTACACCTTC	CASSLDGTVYGYTF	TRBJ1-2	NA	many	14	TRBV27
TGTGCCAGTAGGCCGACCGGCAGGGGGCGGGGAAACACCATATATTTT	CASRPTGRGRGNTIYF	TRBJ1-3	TRBD1	NA	16	TRBV27
TGTGCCAGCAGTTTAAAGGGGCGGGGGGACTACACAGATACGCAGTATTTT	CASSLKGRGDYTDTQYF	TRBJ2-3	TRBD2	many	17	TRBV13
TGCGCCAGCAGAGCCATAAGACGTGGAAAAGATGAAAAACTGTTTTTT	CASRAIRRGKDEKLFF	TRBJ1-4	NA	few	16	TRBV10-2
TGTGCCAGCAGTCCCAGGGGGCGCATCATGTACGAGCAGTACTTC	CASSPRGRIMYEQYF	TRBJ2-7	TRBD1	few	15	TRBV7-9
TGTGCCAGCAGCTCGAGTAGCAATCAGCCCCAGCATTTT	CASSSSSNQPQHF	TRBJ1-5	NA	many	13	TRBV7-9
TGCGCCAGCAGCCCACCCCCAGGGAACACTGAAGCTTTCTTT	CASSPPPGNTEAFF	TRBJ1-1	NA	many	14	TRBV7-9
TGTGCCAGCAGTTCGGGACAGGGTGGCTATGGCTACACCTTC	CASSSGQGGYGYTF	TRBJ1-2	TRBD1	NA	14	TRBV27
TGCAGTGCTCACGACCCGAGCGGTGATGGGAAGACCCAGTACTTC	CSAHDPSGDGKTQYF	TRBJ2-5	NA	many	15	TRBV20-1
TGCGCCAGCAGCTATACCGGGACAACGAACACTGAAGCTTTCTTT	CASSYTGTTNTEAFF	TRBJ1-1	NA	many	15	TRBV5-1
TGCAGTGCCTCACGTCCGGGGGCGGCTAACAATCAGCCCCAGCATTTT	CSASRPGAANNQPQHF	TRBJ1-5	NA	NA	16	TRBV20-1
TGTGCCAGTAACCCACGAGAGAACACTGAAGCTTTCTTT	CASNPRENTEAFF	TRBJ1-1	NA	many	13	TRBV19
TGTGCCAGCTCACCCCGTCTAGCGGGGCTCACCGGGGAGCTGTTTTTT	CASSPRLAGLTGELFF	TRBJ2-2	TRBD2	NA	16	TRBV18
TGTGCCAGCACAGATAGCAATCAGCCCCAGCATTTT	CASTDSNQPQHF	TRBJ1-5	NA	many	12	TRBV28
TGTGCCAGCAGGGGGGTTGGGGGTATGTTTTTT	CASRGVGGMFF	TRBJ2-2	NA	NA	11	TRBV12-3/TRBV12-4
TGTGCCAGCAGTTTAATACGGGGATACTTGAACACCATATATTTT	CASSLIRGYLNTIYF	TRBJ1-3	NA	many	15	TRBV12-3/TRBV12-4
TGTGCCAGCTCACCCCACGCGGGAGGTCGCAATGAGCAGTTCTTC	CASSPHAGGRNEQFF	TRBJ2-1	TRBD2	NA	15	TRBV18
TGTGCCAGCAGCTTAGTTACCGGGTACTATGGCTACACCTTC	CASSLVTGYYGYTF	TRBJ1-2	NA	many	14	TRBV11-2
TGCAGTGCTAGCAAGGGCCACCCCACCGAGCAGTACTTC	CSASKGHPTEQYF	TRBJ2-7	NA	many	13	TRBV20-1
TGCAGTGCTAGAAGGGGACAGGGGTCTGAAGCTTTCTTT	CSARRGQGSEAFF	TRBJ1-1	TRBD1	many	13	TRBV20-1
TGTGCCAGCAGCCGGGGGGGTTTAGCTAACTATGGCTACACCTTC	CASSRGGLANYGYTF	TRBJ1-2	NA	many	15	TRBV11-2
TGTGCCAGCAGCCCGACCGTTCGACAGGGGGATGGCTACACCTTC	CASSPTVRQGDGYTF	TRBJ1-2	TRBD1	many	15	TRBV3-1
TGTGCCAGCAGTTACTCGATGTTCAGCGATACGCAGTATTTT	CASSYSMFSDTQYF	TRBJ2-3	NA	many	14	TRBV6-5
TGTGCCAGCAGCGTAACTAGCGGGGCGGGGGAGCAGTACTTC	CASSVTSGAGEQYF	TRBJ2-7	TRBD2	NA	14	TRBV11-2
TGCAGTGCTAGAGATGGACTAGCCTACACAGATACGCAGTATTTT	CSARDGLAYTDTQYF	TRBJ2-3	TRBD2	many	15	TRBV20-1
TGTGCCAGCAGCCAAGGGCGGGCGGAGGGCTACTATGGCTACACCTTC	CASSQGRAEGYYGYTF	TRBJ1-2	NA	many	16	TRBV4-2
TGTGCCAGCAGGCCGGGGGTAGGGAATGGTGGCTACACCTTC	CASRPGVGNGGYTF	TRBJ1-2	NA	many	14	TRBV12-3/TRBV12-4
TGTGCCACCGCGGGGAGGCTAGCGGGGAGGAGCTCCTACAATGAGCAGTTCTTC	CATAGRLAGRSSYNEQFF	TRBJ2-1	TRBD2	many	18	TRBV7-9
TGCAGTGCTAGAGACCCCCAGAGCGGGGGGGCAAATGAGCAGTTCTTC	CSARDPQSGGANEQFF	TRBJ2-1	TRBD2	many	16	TRBV20-1
TGTGCCAGCAGCCTACCCCCCGGGACTAGCAACGCATTCTTCACAGATACGCAGTATTTT	CASSLPPGTSNAFFTDTQYF	TRBJ2-3	TRBD2	many	20	TRBV13
TGTGCCAGCAGTTACGGGCGGAGCTCCCCTGGAAACACCATATATTTT	CASSYGRSSPGNTIYF	TRBJ1-3	NA	few	16	TRBV6-5
TGTGCCAGCAGTTTAGGGGTCCTAAGGGTGTACTTC	CASSLGVLRVYF	TRBJ2-3	NA	many	12	TRBV28
TGTGCCAGCAGCCAAGAGGAGGGGTCGGGGGGGCCTGTCTACGAGCAGTACTTC	CASSQEEGSGGPVYEQYF	TRBJ2-7	TRBD2	many	18	TRBV3-1
TGTGCCAGCAGCCAGGACAGATGGTATGGCTACACCTTC	CASSQDRWYGYTF	TRBJ1-2	NA	few	13	TRBV14
TGTGCCAGCTCACCAAGCGGGGTCGGCGGGGTCTACGAGCAGTACTTC	CASSPSGVGGVYEQYF	TRBJ2-7	TRBD2	NA	16	TRBV18
TGTGCCAGCAGCTTAGATGGGAGTGGGCGGGGGAGCTCCTACAATGAGCAGTTCTTC	CASSLDGSGRGSSYNEQFF	TRBJ2-1	TRBD2	NA	19	TRBV11-2
TGTGCCAGCAGTGCCCTAAATCAGCCCCAGCATTTT	CASSALNQPQHF	TRBJ1-5	NA	many	12	TRBV12-3/TRBV12-4
TGTGCCAGCAGACCGAGGACTAGCGGGGGGTCCGGGGAGCTGTTTTTT	CASRPRTSGGSGELFF	TRBJ2-2	TRBD2	NA	16	TRBV6-1
TGCAGTGCTATGGGACTAGCGGGACTCTACGAGCAGTACTTC	CSAMGLAGLYEQYF	TRBJ2-7	TRBD2	NA	14	TRBV20-1
TGCAGTGCCGAGACAGGGGCGCTTGACTATGGCTACACCTTC	CSAETGALDYGYTF	TRBJ1-2	TRBD1	many	14	TRBV20-1
TGTGCCAGTAGCCGCTCCGGGACCGGGACGGATCGGTTCTTC	CASSRSGTGTDRFF	TRBJ2-1	NA	few	14	TRBV19
TGTGCCAGCAGCTCAAAATACACCGGGGAGCTGTTTTTT	CASSSKYTGELFF	TRBJ2-2	NA	few	13	TRBV7-9
TGTGCCAGCAGCCAAGAGACTAGCGGGAGATCTCCCAATGAGCAGTTCTTC	CASSQETSGRSPNEQFF	TRBJ2-1	TRBD2	NA	17	TRBV3-1
TGTGCCACCAGCCGCTCCGGGGGAAACTATGGCTACACCTTC	CATSRSGGNYGYTF	TRBJ1-2	NA	many	14	TRBV15
TGTGCCAGCTCACCCCGGACAGGGGATGAAAAACTGTTTTTT	CASSPRTGDEKLFF	TRBJ1-4	TRBD1	many	14	TRBV18
TGTGCCAGCAGGAAGTCGGCGGGGACTTGGGACACAGATACGCAGTATTTT	CASRKSAGTWDTDTQYF	TRBJ2-3	NA	few	17	TRBV6-1
TGTGCCACCGCGTCACGTCCGACGGAGACCCAGTACTTC	CATASRPTETQYF	TRBJ2-5	NA	many	13	TRBV6-1
TGTGCCAGCTCACCACGAGTCAGAGGATCCTACGAGCAGTACTTC	CASSPRVRGSYEQYF	TRBJ2-7	NA	few	15	TRBV18
TGTGCCAGCAGCCCTTCTCGGGGGAGTGAAAAACTGTTTTTT	CASSPSRGSEKLFF	TRBJ1-4	NA	few	14	TRBV7-2
TGTGCCAGCAGTTTACAACAGGGGGCTAGTGAGCAGTTCTTC	CASSLQQGASEQFF	TRBJ2-1	TRBD1	many	14	TRBV12-3/TRBV12-4
TGTGCCAGCAGCTTATGGATCAGGGGGCAGGGCTACACCTTC	CASSLWIRGQGYTF	TRBJ1-2	TRBD1	many	14	TRBV13
TGTGCCAGCAGCTATGAGGGGTTGGCTGGGGCCAACGTCCTGACTTTC	CASSYEGLAGANVLTF	TRBJ2-6	NA	many	16	TRBV7-9
TGTGCCAGCAGTTCCGACACAGATACGCAGTATTTT	CASSSDTDTQYF	TRBJ2-3	NA	many	12	TRBV6-2/TRBV6-3